The TCR beta chain under discussion was sequenced for a study of T cell responses to AZD1222 COVID-19 vaccine. Study-wide findings and caveats: Epitopes outside B.1.351 and B.1.1.7 mutated regions reportedly drew nearly half of spike TCRs. Two doses of AZD1222 preceded a rise in Spike-specific TCR breadth and depth. Sampling that yielded the repertoires occurred only after the peak T cell response.

This clone was seen once. What it binds is not known. Germline V gives CDR1 SGHNT, CDR2 YENEEA. The CDR3 contains 15 residues. The V gene lost 0 bases and the J gene lost 5 bases, with 11 bases spanning the gap. Clones were read by immunoSEQ multiplex PCR, and TCRdb kept only the in-frame ones, dropping some. This repertoire shows approximately 96,000 clones, about 89% found once; its top ten account for 11%. This TCR came from an adult who received the AZD1222 COVID-19 vaccine. The V call is TRBV11-3, the J call TRBJ2-1; D might be TRBD2 (5 bases). The input for sequencing was peripheral blood, taken 28 days after the second AZD1222 dose. The CDR3, as DNA: TGTGCCAGCAGCTTAGATCGGAGGTTCGACAATGAGCAGTTCTTC. Translating it yields CASSLDRRFDNEQFF. Looking up the rest from reference TRBV11-3 and TRBJ2-1 gives the full variable domain: EAGVVQSPRYKIIEKKQPVAFWCNPISGHNTLYWYLQNLGQGPELLIRYENEEAVDDSQLPKDRFSAERLKGVDSTLKIQPAELGDSAVYLCASSLDRRFDNEQFFGPGTRLTVL.